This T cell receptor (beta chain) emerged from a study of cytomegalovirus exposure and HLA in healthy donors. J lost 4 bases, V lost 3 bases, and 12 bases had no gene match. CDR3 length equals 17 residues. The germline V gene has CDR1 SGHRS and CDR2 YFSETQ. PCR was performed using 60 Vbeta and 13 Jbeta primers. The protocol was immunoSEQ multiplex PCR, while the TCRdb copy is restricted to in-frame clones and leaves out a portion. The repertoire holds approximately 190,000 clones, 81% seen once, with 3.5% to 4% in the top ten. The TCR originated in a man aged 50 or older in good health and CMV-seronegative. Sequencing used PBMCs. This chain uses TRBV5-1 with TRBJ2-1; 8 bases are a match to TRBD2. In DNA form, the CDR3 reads TGCGCCAGCAGCTCAGCGGGGGCCACCGGTGGATACAATGAGCAGTTCTTC. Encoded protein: CASSSAGATGGYNEQFF.